This T cell receptor (beta chain) was identified in a study of cytomegalovirus exposure and HLA in healthy donors. Study-level results: Accounts indicate the classifier identified cytomegalovirus status with strong specificity and sensitivity. Later analysis showed TCR association rates varying by HLA locus, highest for DRB1 and lowest for HLA-C. Analysis was carried out at a later point, and it linked a missense DCLRE1C variant to TCR beta V- and J-gene trimming. For most TCR beta V segments, an earlier analysis put the productive rate at about 87% or about 30% of the time.

As to this clone: Its antigen remains unidentified.

The CDR3 runs 14 residues. V lost 5 bases, J lost 3 bases, and 14 bases lay in between. Germline assignment: CDR1 MNHEY and CDR2 SMNVEV (reference sequence). The PCR ran on 60 Vbeta and 13 Jbeta primers. Data came from immunoSEQ multiplex PCR; TCRdb stores just in-frame clones and leaves some out. The sample comprises about 130,000 clones, under 80% of which are singletons, and 13% rests with the top ten. This clonotype was obtained from a woman aged 55-69 years in good health and CMV-seropositive. The specimen was PBMCs. The chain links TRBV27 to TRBJ2-7; no reliable D call. The CDR3 protein is CASSPSLFGYEQYF. Here the CDR3 DNA reads TGTGCCAGCAGTCCATCCCTGTTCGGCTACGAGCAGTACTTC.